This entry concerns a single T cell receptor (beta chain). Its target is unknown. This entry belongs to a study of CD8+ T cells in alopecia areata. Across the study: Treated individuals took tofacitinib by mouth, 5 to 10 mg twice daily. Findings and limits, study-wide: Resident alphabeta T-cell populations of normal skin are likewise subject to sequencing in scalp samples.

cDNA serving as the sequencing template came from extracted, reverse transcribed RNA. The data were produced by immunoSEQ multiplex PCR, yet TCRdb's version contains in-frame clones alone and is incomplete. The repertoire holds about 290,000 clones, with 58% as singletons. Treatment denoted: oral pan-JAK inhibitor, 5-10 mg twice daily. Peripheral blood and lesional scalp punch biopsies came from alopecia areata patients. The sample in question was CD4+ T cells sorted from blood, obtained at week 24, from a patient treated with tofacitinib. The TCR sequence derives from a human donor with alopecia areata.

CDR3 amino acids: CAWSVMINQPQHF. As DNA, the CDR3 is TGTGCCTGGAGTGTAATGATCAATCAGCCCCAGCATTTT. The chain couples TRBV30 to TRBJ1-5; D call uncertain. CDR3 length: 13 amino acids. V was shortened by 0 bases and J by 3 bases, with 6 bases between the two germline ends. Germline CDR1 reads GTSNPN; CDR2 reads SVGIG (reference sequence).